The 10 T cell receptor beta chains reported below all come from one sample, sequenced in a study of blood T cell repertoires in COVID-19. The repertoire was sequenced with immunoSEQ multiplex PCR; TCRdb's copy has only in-frame clones and lacks some. This table holds around 180,000 clones, over 75% found once. The sequenced sample was peripheral blood. Receptors were obtained from a person in their 70s with COVID-19, enrolled during active disease.

This sequence joins TRBV7-3 and TRBJ2-1; 9 nucleotides line up with TRBD2. Germline V gene sequence: CDR1 SGHTA, CDR2 FQGTGA. V was clipped by 5 bases and J by 7 bases; unmatched bases: 3. The CDR3 is 13 amino acids. CDR3: CASSGLAQNEQFF. CDR3 DNA: TGTGCCAGCAGCGGACTAGCGCAGAATGAGCAGTTCTTC.

This chain uses TRBV9 with TRBJ2-1; D possibly corresponds to TRBD2 (7 bases). CDR1 SGDLS and CDR2 YYNGEE come from the germline V gene. This CDR3 comprises 14 residues. The V end lost 2 bases, the J end lost 4 bases, and 10 bases lay between the germline ends. This chain's CDR3 is CASSVGGQYNEQFF. The CDR3 DNA follows: TGTGCCAGCAGCGTCGGGGGGCAATACAATGAGCAGTTCTTC.

V gene TRBV29-1 combines with J gene TRBJ2-7; D perhaps matches TRBD2 (6 bases). V was trimmed by 8 bases and J by 4 bases, leaving 18 bases between them. The CDR3 is made up of 13 amino acids. The germline V gene encodes CDR1 SQVTM and CDR2 ANQGSEA. CDR3 sequence reads: CSTLAADRYEQYF. For the CDR3, the DNA is TGCAGCACTTTAGCGGCGGACCGATACGAGCAGTACTTC.

The V and J genes are TRBV6-2 or TRBV6-3 and TRBJ1-5, with D unresolved. In germline, CDR1 is MNHEY, CDR2 SVGEGT. V lost 4 bases and J lost 4, with 5 bases in between. The CDR3 runs to 12 residues. CDR3 protein: CASSFQNQPQHF. The CDR3 bases are TGTGCCAGCAGTTTTCAGAATCAGCCCCAGCATTTT.

The sample holds one count of this clone. The chain uses TRBV19 and TRBJ1-5, with D perhaps matching TRBD1 (6 bases). Germline loops: CDR1 LNHDA, CDR2 SQIVND (reference sequence). This CDR3 contains 17 residues. Between the trimmed V and J ends, which lost 5 bases and 0 bases, there was a span of 17 bases. The CDR3 DNA sequence: TGTGCCAGTAGTCAACGACGGGACACATATAGCAATCAGCCCCAGCATTTT. This sequence encodes CASSQRRDTYSNQPQHF.

The rearrangement joins TRBV11-2 to TRBJ1-1; TRBD1 aligns across 7 bases. J was trimmed by 3 bases and V by 1 base; bases with no gene match: 11. The CDR3 contains 17 residues. Germline CDR1 is SGHAT and CDR2 is FQNNGV. The CDR3 spells CASSLGVGATGDTEAFF. The CDR3 nucleotides are TGTGCCAGCAGCTTAGGGGTAGGGGCTACAGGGGACACTGAAGCTTTCTTT.

This clone was counted a single time. The chain carries TRBV7-2 and TRBJ1-2, with 9 bases lining up with TRBD1. The CDR3 extends over 15 amino acids. Per the germline V gene, CDR1 is SGHTA and CDR2 is FQGNSA. Unmatched junction bases numbered 9, after V lost 4 bases and J lost 6 bases. The CDR3 sequence is CASSYKAGQGHGYTF. CDR3 DNA sequence: TGTGCCAGCAGCTATAAAGCGGGACAGGGTCATGGCTACACCTTC.

This chain links TRBV5-4 with TRBJ1-3, with D possibly being TRBD1 (6 bases). CDR3 length: 14 amino acids. Germline assignment: CDR1 SGHNT and CDR2 YYREEE (reference sequence). V gave up 0 bases and J gave up 2 bases, with 6 bases separating them. CDR3 DNA: TGTGCCAGCAGCTTGGACAGGGCTGGAAACACCATATATTTT. This encodes CASSLDRAGNTIYF.

The genes are TRBV6-1 and TRBJ2-7; maybe TRBD2 (6 bases). This CDR3 contains 15 residues. Germline V gives CDR1 MNHNS, CDR2 SASEGT. V was clipped by 1 base and J by 0 bases, with 10 bases between them. The CDR3, as DNA: TGTGCCAGCAGTGAAGGAGCGGGTTACTCCTACGAGCAGTACTTC. It codes for CASSEGAGYSYEQYF.

This clone was counted ten times or more. The chain employs TRBV6-5 and TRBJ1-2; D gene ambiguous. From germline, CDR1 is MNHEY and CDR2 SVGAGI. V was cut by 11 bases and J by 4 bases, with 14 bases left in between. The CDR3 spans 12 residues. The CDR3 loop is CARGRGGYGYTF. The CDR3 coding sequence is TGTGCCCGGGGTCGAGGAGGCTATGGCTACACCTTC.